This paragraph reports one T cell receptor beta chain. Trimming took off 2 bases at V and 9 bases at J, with 8 bases between the two ends. Germline V gene data show CDR1 as MNHEY and CDR2 as SVGEGT. The CDR3 covers 12 residues. This specimen belongs to a study of blood T cell repertoires in COVID-19. As for the study in general: Acute and convalescent COVID-19 specimens originated in the United States, Italy and Spain. From T cells, B-cell-depleted T cells, or PBMCs came the material, which was cDNA or gDNA.

Per the authors' pipeline: Counts of nucleated cells, estimated from reference gene primer amplification, were obtained. Data came from immunoSEQ multiplex PCR; TCRdb stores just in-frame clones and leaves some out. V, J and clone size are taken as reported in that table, and D and trimming were inferred from the DNA itself. The sample gives roughly 68,000 clones, around 90% of which show up once; about 6.6% is in the top ten. This clonotype was obtained from a man aged 50 to 60 with active COVID-19. The sample consisted of peripheral blood. The rearrangement joins TRBV6-2 or TRBV6-3 to TRBJ1-5; no reliable D call. CDR3: CASSYPLLPQHF. CDR3 sequence (DNA): TGTGCCAGCAGTTACCCCCTCCTGCCCCAGCATTTT.